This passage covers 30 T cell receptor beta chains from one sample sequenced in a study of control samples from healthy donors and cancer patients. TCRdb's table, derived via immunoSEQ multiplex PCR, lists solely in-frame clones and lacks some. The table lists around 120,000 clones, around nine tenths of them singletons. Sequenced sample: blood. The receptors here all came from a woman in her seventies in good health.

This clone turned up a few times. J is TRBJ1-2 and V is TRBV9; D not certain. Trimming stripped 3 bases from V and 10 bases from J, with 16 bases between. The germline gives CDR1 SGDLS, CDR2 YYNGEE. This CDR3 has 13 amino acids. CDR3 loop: CASSATLASVYTF. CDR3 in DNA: TGTGCCAGCAGCGCCACCCTAGCGTCTGTCTACACCTTC.

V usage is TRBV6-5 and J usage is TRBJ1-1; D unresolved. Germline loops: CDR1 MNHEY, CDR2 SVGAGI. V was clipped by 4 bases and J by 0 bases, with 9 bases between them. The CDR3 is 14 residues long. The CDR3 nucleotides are TGTGCCAGCAGTTCCGAACATCTGAACACTGAAGCTTTCTTT. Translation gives CASSSEHLNTEAFF.

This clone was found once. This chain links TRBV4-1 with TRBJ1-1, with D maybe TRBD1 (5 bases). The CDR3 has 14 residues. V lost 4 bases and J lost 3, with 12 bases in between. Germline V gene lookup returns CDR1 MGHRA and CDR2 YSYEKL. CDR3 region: CASSPREGYTEAFF. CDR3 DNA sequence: TGCGCCAGCAGCCCCAGGGAGGGATACACTGAAGCTTTCTTT.

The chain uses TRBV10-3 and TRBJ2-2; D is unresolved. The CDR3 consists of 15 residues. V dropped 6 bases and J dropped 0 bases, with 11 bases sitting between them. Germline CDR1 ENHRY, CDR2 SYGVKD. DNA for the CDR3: TGTGCCATCAGGTGGGCTCGAGCGAACACCGGGGAGCTGTTTTTT. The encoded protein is CAIRWARANTGELFF.

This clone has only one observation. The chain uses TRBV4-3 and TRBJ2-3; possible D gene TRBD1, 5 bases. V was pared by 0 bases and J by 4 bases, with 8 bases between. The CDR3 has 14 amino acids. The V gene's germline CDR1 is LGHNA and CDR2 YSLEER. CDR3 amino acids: CASSQEQVSDTQYF. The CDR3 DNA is TGCGCCAGCAGCCAAGAACAGGTCTCAGATACGCAGTATTTT.

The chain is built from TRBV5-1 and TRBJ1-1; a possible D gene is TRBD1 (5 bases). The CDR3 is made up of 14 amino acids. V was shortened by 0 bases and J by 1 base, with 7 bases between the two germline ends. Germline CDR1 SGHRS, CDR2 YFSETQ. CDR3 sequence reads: CASSLGGTNTEAFF. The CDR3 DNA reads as TGCGCCAGCAGCTTGGGAGGGACGAACACTGAAGCTTTCTTT.

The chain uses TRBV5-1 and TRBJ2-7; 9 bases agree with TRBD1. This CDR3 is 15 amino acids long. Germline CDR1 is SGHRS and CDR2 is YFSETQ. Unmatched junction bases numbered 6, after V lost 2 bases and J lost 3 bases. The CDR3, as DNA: TGCGCCAGCAGCTTTGTTAACAGGGGGCTCTACGAGCAGTACTTC. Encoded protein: CASSFVNRGLYEQYF.

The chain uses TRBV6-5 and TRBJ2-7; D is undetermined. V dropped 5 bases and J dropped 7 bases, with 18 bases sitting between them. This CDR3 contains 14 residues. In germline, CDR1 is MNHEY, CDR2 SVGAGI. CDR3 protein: CASSPYDLTNEQYF. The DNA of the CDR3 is TGTGCCAGCAGTCCTTACGACCTAACGAATGAGCAGTACTTC.

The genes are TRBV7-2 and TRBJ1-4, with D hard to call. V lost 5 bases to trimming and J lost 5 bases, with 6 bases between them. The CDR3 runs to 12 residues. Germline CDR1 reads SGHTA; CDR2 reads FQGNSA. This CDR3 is CASSLTNEKLFF. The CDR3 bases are TGTGCCAGCAGCCTCACAAATGAAAAACTGTTTTTT. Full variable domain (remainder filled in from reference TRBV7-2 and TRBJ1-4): GAGVSQSPSNKVTEKGKDVELRCDPISGHTALYWYRQSLGQGLEFLIYFQGNSAPDKSGLPSDRFSAERTGGSVSTLTIQRTQQEDSAVYLCASSLTNEKLFFGSGTQLSVL.

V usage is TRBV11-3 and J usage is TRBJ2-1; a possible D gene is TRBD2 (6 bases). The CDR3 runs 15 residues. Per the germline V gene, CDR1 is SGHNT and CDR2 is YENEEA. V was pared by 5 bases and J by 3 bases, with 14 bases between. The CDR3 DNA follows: TGTGCCAGCAGCGGCGGGGCGGGGAGCTACAATGAGCAGTTCTTC. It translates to CASSGGAGSYNEQFF.

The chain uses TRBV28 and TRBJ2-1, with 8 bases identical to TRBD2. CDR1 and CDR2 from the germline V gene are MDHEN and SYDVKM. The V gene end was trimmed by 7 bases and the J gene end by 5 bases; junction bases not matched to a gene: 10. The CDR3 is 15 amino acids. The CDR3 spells CASMGGGGQDNEQFF. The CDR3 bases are TGTGCCAGCATGGGGGGCGGGGGGCAAGACAATGAGCAGTTCTTC.

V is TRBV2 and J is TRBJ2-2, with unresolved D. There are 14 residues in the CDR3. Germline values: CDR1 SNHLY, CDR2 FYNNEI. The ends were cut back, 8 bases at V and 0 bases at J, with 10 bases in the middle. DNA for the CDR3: TGTGCCAGCTGGCCCATCGCGAACACCGGGGAGCTGTTTTTT. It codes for CASWPIANTGELFF.

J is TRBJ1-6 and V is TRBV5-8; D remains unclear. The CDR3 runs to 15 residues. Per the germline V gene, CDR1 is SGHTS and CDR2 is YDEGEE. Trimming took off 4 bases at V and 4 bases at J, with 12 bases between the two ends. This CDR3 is CASSVPGLYNSPLHF. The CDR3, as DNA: TGTGCCAGCAGCGTCCCCGGGCTATATAATTCACCCCTCCACTTT.

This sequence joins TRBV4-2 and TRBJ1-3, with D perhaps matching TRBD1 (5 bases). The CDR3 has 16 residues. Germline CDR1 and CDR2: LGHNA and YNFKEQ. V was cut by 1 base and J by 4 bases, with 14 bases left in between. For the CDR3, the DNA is TGTGCCAGCAGCCAAGGGGACGGGGCGGGAGGAAACACCATATATTTT. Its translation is CASSQGDGAGGNTIYF.

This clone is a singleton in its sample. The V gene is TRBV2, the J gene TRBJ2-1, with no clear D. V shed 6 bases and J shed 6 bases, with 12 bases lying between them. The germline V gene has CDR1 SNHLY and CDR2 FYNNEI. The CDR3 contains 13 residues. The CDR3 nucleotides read TGTGCCAGCAGGGGGTTAATCGGCAATGAGCAGTTCTTC. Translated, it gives CASRGLIGNEQFF.

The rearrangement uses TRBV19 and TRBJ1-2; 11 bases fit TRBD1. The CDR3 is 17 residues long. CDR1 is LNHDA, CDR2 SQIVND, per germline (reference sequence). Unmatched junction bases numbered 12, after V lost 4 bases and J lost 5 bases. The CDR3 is CASSSAGQGAGMYGYTF. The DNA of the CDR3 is TGTGCCAGTAGTAGCGCCGGACAGGGGGCCGGTATGTATGGCTACACCTTC.

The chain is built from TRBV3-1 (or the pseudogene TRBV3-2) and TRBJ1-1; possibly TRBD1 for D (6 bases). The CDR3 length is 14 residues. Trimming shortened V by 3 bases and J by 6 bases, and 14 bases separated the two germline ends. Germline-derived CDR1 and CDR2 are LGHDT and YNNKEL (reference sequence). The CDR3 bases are TGTGCCAGCAGCCATCGGGGGGCGAGGGCTGAAGCTTTCTTT. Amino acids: CASSHRGARAEAFF.

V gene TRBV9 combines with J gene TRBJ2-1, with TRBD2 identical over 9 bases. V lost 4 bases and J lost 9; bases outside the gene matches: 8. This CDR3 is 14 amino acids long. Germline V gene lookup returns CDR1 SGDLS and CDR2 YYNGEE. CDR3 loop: CASSTTLAGSEQFF. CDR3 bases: TGTGCCAGCAGCACAACCCTAGCGGGGTCTGAGCAGTTCTTC.

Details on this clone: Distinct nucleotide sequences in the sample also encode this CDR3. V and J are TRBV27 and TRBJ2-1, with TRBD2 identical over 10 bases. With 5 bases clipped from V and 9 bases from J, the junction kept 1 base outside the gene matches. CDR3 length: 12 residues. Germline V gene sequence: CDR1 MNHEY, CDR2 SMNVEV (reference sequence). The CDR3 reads CASSLAGVEQFF. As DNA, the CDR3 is TGTGCCAGCAGTCTAGCGGGGGTTGAGCAGTTCTTC.

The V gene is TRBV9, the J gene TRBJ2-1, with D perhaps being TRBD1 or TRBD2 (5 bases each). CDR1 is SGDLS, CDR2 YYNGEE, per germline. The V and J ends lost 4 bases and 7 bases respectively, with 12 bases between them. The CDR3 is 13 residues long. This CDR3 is CASSRGPENEQFF. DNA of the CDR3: TGTGCCAGCAGCCGGGGCCCAGAAAATGAGCAGTTCTTC.

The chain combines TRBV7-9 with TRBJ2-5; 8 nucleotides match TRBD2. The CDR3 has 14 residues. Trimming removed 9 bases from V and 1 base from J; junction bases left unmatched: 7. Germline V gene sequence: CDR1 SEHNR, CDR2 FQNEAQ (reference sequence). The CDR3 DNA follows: TGTGCCAGTGTGCGGGGGGCCCTCCAAGAGACCCAGTACTTC. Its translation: CASVRGALQETQYF.

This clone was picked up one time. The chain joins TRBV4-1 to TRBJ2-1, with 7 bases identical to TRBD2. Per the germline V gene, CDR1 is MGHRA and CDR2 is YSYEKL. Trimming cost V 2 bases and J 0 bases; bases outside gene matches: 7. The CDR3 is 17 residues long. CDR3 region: CASSQRAGRASYNEQFF. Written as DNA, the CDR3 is TGCGCCAGCAGCCAAAGGGCAGGGAGGGCCTCCTACAATGAGCAGTTCTTC.

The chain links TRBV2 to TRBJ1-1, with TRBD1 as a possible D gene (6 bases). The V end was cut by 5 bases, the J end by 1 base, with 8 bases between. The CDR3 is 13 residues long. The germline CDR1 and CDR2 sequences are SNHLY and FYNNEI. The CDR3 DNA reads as TGTGCCAGCAGTTGGACAGAGAACACTGAAGCTTTCTTT. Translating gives CASSWTENTEAFF. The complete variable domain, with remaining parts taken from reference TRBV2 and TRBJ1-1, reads EPEVTQTPSHQVTQMGQEVILRCVPISNHLYFYWYRQILGQKVEFLVSFYNNEISEKSEIFDDQFSVERPDGSNFTLKIRSTKLEDSAMYFCASSWTENTEAFFGQGTRLTVV.

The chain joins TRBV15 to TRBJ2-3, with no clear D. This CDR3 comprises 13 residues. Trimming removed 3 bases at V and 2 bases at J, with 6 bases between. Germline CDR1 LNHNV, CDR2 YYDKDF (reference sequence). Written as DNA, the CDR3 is TGTGCCACCAGCAGGGACCCCACAGATACGCAGTATTTT. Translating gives CATSRDPTDTQYF. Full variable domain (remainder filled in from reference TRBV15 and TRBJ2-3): DAMVIQNPRYQVTQFGKPVTLSCSQTLNHNVMYWYQQKSSQAPKLLFHYYDKDFNNEADTPDNFQSRRPNTSFCFLDIRSPGLGDTAMYLCATSRDPTDTQYFGPGTRLTVL.

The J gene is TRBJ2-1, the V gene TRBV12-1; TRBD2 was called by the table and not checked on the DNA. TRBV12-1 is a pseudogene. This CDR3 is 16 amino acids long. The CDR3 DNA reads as TGTGCCAGCAGGAAACTAGCGGGGGGTGAAGGGAATGAGCAGTTCTTC. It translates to CASRKLAGGEGNEQFF.

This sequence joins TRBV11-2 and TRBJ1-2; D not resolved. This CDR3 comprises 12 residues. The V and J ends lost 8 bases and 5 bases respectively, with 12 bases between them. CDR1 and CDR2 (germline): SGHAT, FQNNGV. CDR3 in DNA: TGTGCCAGCGATATAGGTCGGTATGGCTACACCTTC. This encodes CASDIGRYGYTF.

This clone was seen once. The CDR3 coding sequence is TGTGCCAGCAGCTCCCCTGACGGGACAGATGAAGCTTTCTTT. Translating it yields CASSSPDGTDEAFF. The chain combines TRBV11-1 with TRBJ1-1, with TRBD1 identical over 7 bases. V was clipped by 4 bases and J by 7 bases; unmatched bases: 9. CDR3 length: 14 amino acids. Germline-derived CDR1 and CDR2 are SGHAT and FQDESV (reference sequence).

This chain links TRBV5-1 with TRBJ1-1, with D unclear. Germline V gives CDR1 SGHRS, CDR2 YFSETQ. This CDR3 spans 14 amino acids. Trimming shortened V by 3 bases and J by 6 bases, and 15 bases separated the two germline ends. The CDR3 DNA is TGCGCCAGCAGCTCCCAGGAGAGGACCCCTGAAGCTTTCTTT. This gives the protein CASSSQERTPEAFF.

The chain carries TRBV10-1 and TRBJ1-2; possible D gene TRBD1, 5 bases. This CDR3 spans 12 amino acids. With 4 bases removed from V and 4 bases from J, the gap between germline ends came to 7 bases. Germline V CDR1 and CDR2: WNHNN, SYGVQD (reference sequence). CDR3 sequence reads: CASSGGSYGYTF. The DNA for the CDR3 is TGCGCCAGCAGTGGGGGCAGCTATGGCTACACCTTC.

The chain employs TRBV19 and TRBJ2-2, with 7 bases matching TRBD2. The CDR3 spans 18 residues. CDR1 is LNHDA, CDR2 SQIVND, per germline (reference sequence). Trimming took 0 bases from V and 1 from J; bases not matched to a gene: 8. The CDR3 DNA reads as TGTGCCAGTAGTATAGACTGGGAGGGGACGGGGAACACCGGGGAGCTGTTTTTT. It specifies CASSIDWEGTGNTGELFF.